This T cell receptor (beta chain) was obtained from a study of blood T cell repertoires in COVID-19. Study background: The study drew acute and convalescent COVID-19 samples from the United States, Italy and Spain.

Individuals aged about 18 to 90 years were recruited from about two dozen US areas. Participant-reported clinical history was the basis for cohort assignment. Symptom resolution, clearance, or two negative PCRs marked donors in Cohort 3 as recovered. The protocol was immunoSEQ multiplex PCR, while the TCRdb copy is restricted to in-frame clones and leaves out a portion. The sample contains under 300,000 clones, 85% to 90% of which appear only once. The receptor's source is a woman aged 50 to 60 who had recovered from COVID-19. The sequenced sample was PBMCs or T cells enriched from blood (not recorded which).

The DNA for the CDR3 is TGCGCCAGCAGCCCCGGGACAGGGATCTATGGCTACACCTTC. Amino acid sequence: CASSPGTGIYGYTF. V is TRBV5-1 and J is TRBJ1-2; the match to TRBD1 covers 9 bases. The CDR3 is 14 amino acids. Trimming removed 4 bases from V and 4 bases from J; junction bases left unmatched: 5. CDR1 SGHRS and CDR2 YFSETQ come from the germline V gene.